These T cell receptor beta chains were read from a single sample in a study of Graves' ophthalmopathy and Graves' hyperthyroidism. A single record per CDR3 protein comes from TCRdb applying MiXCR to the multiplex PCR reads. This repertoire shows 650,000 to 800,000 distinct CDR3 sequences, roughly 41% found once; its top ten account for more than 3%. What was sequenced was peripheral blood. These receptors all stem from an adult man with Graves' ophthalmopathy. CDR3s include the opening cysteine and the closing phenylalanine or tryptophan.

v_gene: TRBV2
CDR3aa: CASRADRVTNYGYTF

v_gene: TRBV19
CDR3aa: CASSMVGREAFF

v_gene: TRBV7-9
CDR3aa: CASSYLPGQSATNEKLFF

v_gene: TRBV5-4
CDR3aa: CASSQVAGYGYTF

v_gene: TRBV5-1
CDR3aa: CASSLGQVEETQYF

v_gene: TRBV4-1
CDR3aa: CASSRAPGDTQYF

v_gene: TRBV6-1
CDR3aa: CASSEQESSYNSPLHF

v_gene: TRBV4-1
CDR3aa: CASSQEARDTNTEAFF

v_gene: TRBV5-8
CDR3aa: CASSLPWTANEAFF

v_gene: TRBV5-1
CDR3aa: CASSLQGIAGELFF

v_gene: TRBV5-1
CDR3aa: CASSLAIAGGPGETQYF

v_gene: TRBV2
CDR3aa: CASSTSGLTNEKLFF

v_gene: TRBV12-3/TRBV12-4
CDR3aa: CASSPASGRSGGSYEQYF

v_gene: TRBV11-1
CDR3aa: CASSPSRWSLYGYTF

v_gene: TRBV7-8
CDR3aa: CASSPDSVQETQYF

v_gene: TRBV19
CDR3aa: CASSMWTSGQYEQYF

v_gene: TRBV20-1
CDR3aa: CSAREQGDRTSSYEQYF

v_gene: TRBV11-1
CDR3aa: CASSLGIKTEAFF

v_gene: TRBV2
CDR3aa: CASSESRAVRSNQPQHF

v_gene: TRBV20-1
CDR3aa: CSARDIREGAEAFF

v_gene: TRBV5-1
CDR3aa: CASSSRGSGELFF

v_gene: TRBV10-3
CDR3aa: CASKPNSGGGFEQYF

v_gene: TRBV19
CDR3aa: CASSIWVGTEAFF

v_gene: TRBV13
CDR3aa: CASSPRQGAAIDSPLHF

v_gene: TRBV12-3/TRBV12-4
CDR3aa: CASSFDRLMNTEAFF

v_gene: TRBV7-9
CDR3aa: CASSPSRGTEAFF

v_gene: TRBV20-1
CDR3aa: CSAKGQGFDYEQYF

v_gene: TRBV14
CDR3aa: CASSLLQGSPYEQYF

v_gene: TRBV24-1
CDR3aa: CATSDQTGGEETQYF

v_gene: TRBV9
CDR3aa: CASSVGTGMDYGYTF

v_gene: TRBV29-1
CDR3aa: CSLGTSGRYEQYF

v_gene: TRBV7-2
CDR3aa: CASSLVQRGRETQYF

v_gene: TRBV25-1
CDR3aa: CASTPGLFQHF

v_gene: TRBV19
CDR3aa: CASNKGTQETQYF

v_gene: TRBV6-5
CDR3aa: CASSEAWVNSGNTIYF

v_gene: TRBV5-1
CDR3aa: CASSPGQDYEQYF

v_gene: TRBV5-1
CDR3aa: CASSTGQGFNGYTF

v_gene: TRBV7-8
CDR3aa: CASSQDGTGTTEAFF

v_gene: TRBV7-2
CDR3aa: CASSLDRGENQPQHF